These 18 T cell receptor beta chains were all obtained from the same sample, sequenced in a study of cytomegalovirus exposure and HLA in healthy donors. This PCR relied on a set of 60 Vbeta primers and 13 Jbeta primers. Assay: immunoSEQ multiplex PCR; the TCRdb copy retains only in-frame clones and omits some. The table has approximately 160,000 clones, over 70% seen once. Sequenced: PBMCs. Receptors originate from a woman aged 45-60 years in good health and CMV-seropositive.

This clone was counted between two and nine times. CDR3 protein: CASSTRGTSTEAFF. CDR3 bases: TGTGCCAGCAGTACTCGGGGGACGAGCACTGAAGCTTTCTTT. The V and J genes are TRBV6-1 and TRBJ1-1; D perhaps matches TRBD1 (5 bases). The V end lost 5 bases, the J end lost 4 bases, and 14 bases lay between the germline ends. Germline CDR1 is MNHNS and CDR2 is SASEGT. This CDR3 has 14 residues.

This clone was seen once. The gene calls are TRBV18 and TRBJ2-7; 8 positions agree with TRBD1. From germline, CDR1 is KGHSH and CDR2 LQKENI. The CDR3 spans 14 residues. V lost 2 bases to trimming and J lost 6 bases; unmatched junction nucleotides: 6. The CDR3 here is CASSPGQGISEQYF. DNA for the CDR3: TGTGCCAGCTCACCAGGACAGGGTATAAGCGAGCAGTACTTC.

The V call is TRBV6-1, the J call TRBJ1-4; no reliable D call. The V end was cut by 1 base, the J end by 0 bases, with 9 bases between. Germline V CDR1 and CDR2: MNHNS, SASEGT. CDR3 length equals 16 residues. The CDR3 nucleotides are TGTGCCAGCAGTGAAGGATGGAGGGCAACTAATGAAAAACTGTTTTTT. Residues: CASSEGWRATNEKLFF.

This clone was seen only a few times. The genes are TRBV4-2 and TRBJ2-7; 16 nucleotides line up with TRBD2. This CDR3 region has 17 residues. V shed 3 bases and J 7 bases; nucleotides not matched to a gene: 9. Germline loops: CDR1 LGHNA, CDR2 YNFKEQ. The CDR3 nucleotides read TGTGCCAGCAGCCATCAAGGGACTAGCGGGAGGGCCAAAGAGCAGTACTTC. As protein: CASSHQGTSGRAKEQYF.

The CDR3 loop is CASSLDSYSSYNEQFF. CDR3 nucleotide sequence: TGCGCCAGCAGCTTGGATTCATACAGCTCCTACAATGAGCAGTTCTTC. This chain uses TRBV5-1 with TRBJ2-1; no reliable D call. The CDR3 is 16 residues long. The ends were cut back, 0 bases at V and 0 bases at J, with 10 bases in the middle. Looked up from germline, CDR1 is SGHRS and CDR2 is YFSETQ. The full variable domain, its missing parts supplied by reference TRBV5-1 and TRBJ2-1, is KAGVTQTPRYLIKTRGQQVTLSCSPISGHRSVSWYQQTPGQGLQFLFEYFSETQRNKGNFPGRFSGRQFSNSRSEMNVSTLELGDSALYLCASSLDSYSSYNEQFFGPGTRLTVL.

This chain uses TRBV28 with TRBJ1-4, with TRBD1 matching 8 bases. The CDR3 is made up of 17 amino acids. V was clipped by 2 bases and J by 4 bases; unmatched bases: 9. Germline lookup yields CDR1 MDHEN and CDR2 SYDVKM. The CDR3 loop reads CASSLSAATGVNEKLFF. The CDR3 DNA reads TGTGCCAGCAGTTTAAGCGCGGCGACAGGGGTTAATGAAAAACTGTTTTTT.

The chain uses TRBV20-1 and TRBJ2-1; perhaps TRBD1 as D (5 bases). Deletions cut 5 bases from V and 6 bases from J, with 8 bases between. Germline CDR1 DFQATT, CDR2 SNEGSKA (reference sequence). The CDR3 sequence is 11 residues long. The CDR3 nucleotides read TGCAGTGCTCCCACAGGCAATGAGCAGTTCTTC. It yields the protein CSAPTGNEQFF.

The chain uses TRBV5-4 and TRBJ2-3; 14 positions match TRBD2. The V segment lost 4 bases and the J segment 1 base; nucleotides outside the gene matches: 5. This CDR3 has 17 residues. In germline, CDR1 is SGHNT, CDR2 YYREEE (reference sequence). CDR3 residues: CASSRGLAGARTDTQYF. CDR3 coding DNA: TGTGCCAGCAGCCGGGGACTAGCGGGGGCACGCACAGATACGCAGTATTTT.

The chain links TRBV5-4 to TRBJ2-3, with D unresolved. V shed 4 bases and J shed 0 bases, with 9 bases lying between them. Germline V gene data show CDR1 as SGHNT and CDR2 as YYREEE (reference sequence). The CDR3 runs 14 residues. The CDR3 sequence is CASSQLQSTDTQYF. In nucleotides, the CDR3 is TGTGCCAGCAGCCAACTTCAAAGCACAGATACGCAGTATTTT.

V is TRBV5-1 and J is TRBJ2-3; 13 nucleotides line up with TRBD2. The CDR3 has 16 residues. CDR1 is SGHRS and CDR2 is YFSETQ in the germline V gene. Unmatched junction bases numbered 10, after V lost 4 bases and J lost 8 bases. The CDR3 sequence: CASSLTSGRVSGTQYF. The DNA of the CDR3 is TGCGCCAGCAGCCTCACTAGCGGGAGGGTTTCGGGTACGCAGTATTTT.

V gene TRBV7-9 combines with J gene TRBJ1-4; 7 bases are shared with TRBD1. J was trimmed by 6 bases and V by 1 base; bases with no gene match: 5. Per germline, CDR1 SEHNR and CDR2 FQNEAQ (reference sequence). The CDR3 has 15 amino acids. DNA for the CDR3: TGTGCCAGCAGCTTAGTAAGGGGGCAGGATGAAAAACTGTTTTTT. Translated: CASSLVRGQDEKLFF.

This clone was observed a handful of times. This chain uses TRBV7-2 with TRBJ2-7; D perhaps matches TRBD2 (6 bases). The CDR3 covers 14 residues. Germline V gene lookup returns CDR1 SGHTA and CDR2 FQGNSA. Trimming shortened V by 5 bases and J by 2 bases, and 13 bases separated the two germline ends. Written as DNA, the CDR3 is TGTGCCAGCAGCCTCCAGCGGGCCACCTACGAGCAGTACTTC. Its protein is CASSLQRATYEQYF.

The rearrangement uses TRBV4-1 and TRBJ2-5, with D perhaps matching TRBD2 (6 bases). CDR3 length: 16 residues. Germline CDR1 MGHRA, CDR2 YSYEKL. V dropped 3 bases and J dropped 2 bases, with 16 bases sitting between them. In DNA, the CDR3 is TGCGCCAGCAGCCATAGAGGGCGGGGCAGTCAAGAGACCCAGTACTTC. It specifies CASSHRGRGSQETQYF.

V usage is TRBV5-6 and J usage is TRBJ2-1, with 7 bases lining up with TRBD1. V trimming: 0 bases; J trimming: 6 bases; junction bases outside the gene matches: 9. Germline-derived CDR1 and CDR2 are SGHDT and YYEEEE. This CDR3 is 16 amino acids long. The CDR3 DNA sequence: TGTGCCAGCAGCTTGGACACCGGGACAGTTTCCAATGAGCAGTTCTTC. This gives the protein CASSLDTGTVSNEQFF.

V usage is TRBV11-2 and J usage is TRBJ1-3; 8 bases agree with TRBD1. This CDR3 region has 16 residues. V lost 7 bases to trimming and J lost 0 bases; unmatched junction nucleotides: 8. Germline CDR1 and CDR2: SGHAT and FQNNGV. CDR3 in DNA: TGTGCCAGCACCCTGGGACAGGCTAACTCTGGAAACACCATATATTTT. It specifies CASTLGQANSGNTIYF. Full variable domain (missing parts from reference TRBV11-2 and TRBJ1-3): EAGVAQSPRYKIIEKRQSVAFWCNPISGHATLYWYQQILGQGPKLLIQFQNNGVVDDSQLPKDRFSAERLKGVDSTLKIQPAKLEDSAVYLCASTLGQANSGNTIYFGEGSWLTVV.

The chain employs TRBV18 and TRBJ2-7; 7 positions agree with TRBD2. Germline assignment: CDR1 KGHSH and CDR2 LQKENI. Trimming took 3 bases from V and 4 from J; bases not matched to a gene: 12. There are 16 residues in the CDR3. The CDR3 loop reads CASSPSPGGGIYEQYF. DNA for the CDR3: TGTGCCAGCTCACCCTCACCGGGGGGAGGGATTTACGAGCAGTACTTC.

The gene calls are TRBV6-5 and TRBJ1-5, with unresolved D. Germline loops: CDR1 MNHEY, CDR2 SVGAGI. The CDR3 runs 12 residues. V lost 6 bases and J 7 bases, leaving 10 bases between the germline ends. The CDR3 region has the DNA TGTGCCAGCAGGAGTGAGGGACAGCCCCAGCATTTT. Its translation is CASRSEGQPQHF.

The chain combines TRBV10-3 with TRBJ1-1, with TRBD1 matching 8 bases. With 2 bases clipped from V and 2 bases from J, the junction kept 4 bases outside the gene matches. The CDR3 consists of 15 residues. Per germline, CDR1 ENHRY and CDR2 SYGVKD. The CDR3 here is CAISENGQGNTEAFF. Here the CDR3 DNA reads TGTGCCATCAGTGAGAACGGACAGGGCAACACTGAAGCTTTCTTT.